This T cell receptor (beta chain) appears in the sequencing data of a study of blood T cell repertoires in COVID-19. Overall study context: Acute and convalescent COVID-19 specimens originated in the United States, Italy and Spain. PBMCs, B-cell-depleted T cells, or T cells were the source of the cDNA or gDNA that made up the material.

With V trimmed by 4 bases and J by 6 bases, 8 bases remained unmatched. This CDR3 is built from 16 residues. In germline, CDR1 is KGHDR, CDR2 SFDVKD. In the original processing: Counts of nucleated cells, estimated from reference gene primer amplification, were obtained. Measured with immunoSEQ multiplex PCR; TCRdb has only the in-frame clones, and not every one. That table supplies the V and J calls and clone size; D and trimming were determined from the DNA. The data contain 240,000 or so clones, about four fifths of them singletons. This receptor was taken from a man aged 25-45 years who had recovered from COVID-19. Input material: peripheral blood. The chain carries TRBV24-1 and TRBJ2-5; the match to TRBD2 covers 12 bases. The CDR3 spells CATSDRLAGDLQTQYF. The CDR3 DNA is TGTGCCACCAGTGACCGACTAGCGGGGGACTTACAGACCCAGTACTTC.